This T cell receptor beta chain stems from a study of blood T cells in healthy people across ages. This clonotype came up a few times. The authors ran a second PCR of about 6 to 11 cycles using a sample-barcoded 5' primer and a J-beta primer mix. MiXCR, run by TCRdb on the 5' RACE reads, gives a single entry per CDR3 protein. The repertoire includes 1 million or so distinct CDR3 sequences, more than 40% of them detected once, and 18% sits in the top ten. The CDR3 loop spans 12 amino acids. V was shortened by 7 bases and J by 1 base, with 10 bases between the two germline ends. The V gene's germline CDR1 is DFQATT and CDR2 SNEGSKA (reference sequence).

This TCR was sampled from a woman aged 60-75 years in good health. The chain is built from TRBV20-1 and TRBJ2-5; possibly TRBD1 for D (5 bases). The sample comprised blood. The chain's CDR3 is CSVSGFQETQYF. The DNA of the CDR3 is TGCAGTGTCTCAGGGTTCCAAGAGACCCAGTACTTC.